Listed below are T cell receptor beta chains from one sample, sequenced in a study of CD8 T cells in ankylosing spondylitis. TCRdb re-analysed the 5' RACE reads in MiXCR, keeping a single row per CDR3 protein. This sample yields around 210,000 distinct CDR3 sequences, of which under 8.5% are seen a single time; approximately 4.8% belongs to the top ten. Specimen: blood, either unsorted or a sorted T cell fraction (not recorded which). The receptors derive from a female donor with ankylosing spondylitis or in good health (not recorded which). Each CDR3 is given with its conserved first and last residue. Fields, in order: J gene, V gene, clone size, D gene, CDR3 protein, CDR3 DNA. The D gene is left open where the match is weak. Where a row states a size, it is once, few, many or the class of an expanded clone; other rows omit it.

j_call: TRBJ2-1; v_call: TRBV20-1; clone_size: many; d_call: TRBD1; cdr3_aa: CSTTAPATGYNEQFF; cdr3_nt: TGCAGTACCACGGCCCCCGCGACAGGGTACAATGAGCAGTTCTTC
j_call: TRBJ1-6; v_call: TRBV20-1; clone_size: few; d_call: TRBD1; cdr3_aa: CCAHEGASYNSPLHF; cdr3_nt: TGCTGTGCCCATGAGGGGGCCTCCTATAATTCACCCCTCCACTTT
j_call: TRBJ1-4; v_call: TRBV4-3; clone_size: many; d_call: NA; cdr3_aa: CASSQERANEKLFF; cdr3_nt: TGCGCCAGCAGCCAAGAACGAGCGAATGAAAAACTGTTTTTT
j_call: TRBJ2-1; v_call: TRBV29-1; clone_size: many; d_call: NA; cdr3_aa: CSPRDGKNEQFF; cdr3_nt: TGCAGCCCAAGGGACGGGAAAAATGAGCAGTTCTTC
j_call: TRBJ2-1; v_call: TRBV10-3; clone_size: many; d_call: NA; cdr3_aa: CAISAVGRNEQFF; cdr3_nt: TGTGCCATCAGTGCGGTGGGTCGCAATGAGCAGTTCTTC
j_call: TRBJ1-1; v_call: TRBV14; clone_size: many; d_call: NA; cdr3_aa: CASSQAYFPGTEAFF; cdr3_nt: TGTGCCAGCAGCCAAGCATATTTCCCGGGCACTGAAGCTTTCTTT
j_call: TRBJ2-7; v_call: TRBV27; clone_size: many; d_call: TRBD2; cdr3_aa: CASSRPGSGSYEQYF; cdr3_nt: TGTGCCAGCAGTCGCCCCGGTAGCGGGAGTTACGAGCAGTACTTC
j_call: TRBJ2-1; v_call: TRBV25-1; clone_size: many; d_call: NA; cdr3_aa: CASSEPRRVGYNEQFF; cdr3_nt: TGTGCCAGCAGTGAACCGCGGAGAGTAGGATACAATGAGCAGTTCTTC
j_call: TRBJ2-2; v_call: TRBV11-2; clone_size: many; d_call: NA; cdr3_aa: CASSFTPPVTGELFF; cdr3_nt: TGTGCCAGCAGCTTTACCCCCCCGGTCACCGGGGAGCTGTTTTTT
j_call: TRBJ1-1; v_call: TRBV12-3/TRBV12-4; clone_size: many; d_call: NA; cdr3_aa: CASSFSMNTEAFF; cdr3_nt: TGTGCCAGCAGTTTCTCCATGAACACTGAAGCTTTCTTT
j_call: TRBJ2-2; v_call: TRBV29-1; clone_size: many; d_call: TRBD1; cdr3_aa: CSVDRGRTGELFF; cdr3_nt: TGCAGCGTCGACAGGGGGCGGACCGGGGAGCTGTTTTTT
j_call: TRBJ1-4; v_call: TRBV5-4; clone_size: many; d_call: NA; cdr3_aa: CASSLAVTPLGGDTEKLFF; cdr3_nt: TGTGCCAGCAGCTTGGCGGTGACTCCTCTAGGTGGGGATACCGAAAAACTGTTTTTT
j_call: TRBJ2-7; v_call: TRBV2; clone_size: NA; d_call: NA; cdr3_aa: CASSELGGSSYEQYF; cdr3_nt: TGTGCCAGCAGTGAACTCGGGGGCTCATCCTACGAGCAGTACTTC
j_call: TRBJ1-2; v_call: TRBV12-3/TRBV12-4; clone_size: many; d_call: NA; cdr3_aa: CASSPLLNYGYTF; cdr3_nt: TGTGCCAGCAGCCCCCTCCTAAACTATGGCTACACCTTC
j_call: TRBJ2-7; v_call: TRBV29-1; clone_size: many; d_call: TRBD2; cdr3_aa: CSVRLAEVYEQYF; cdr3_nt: TGCAGCGTCAGACTAGCAGAGGTGTACGAGCAGTACTTC
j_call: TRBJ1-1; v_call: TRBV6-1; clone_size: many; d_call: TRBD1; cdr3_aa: CASSEEEGASTEAFF; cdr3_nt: TGTGCCAGCAGTGAGGAGGAGGGGGCTAGCACTGAAGCTTTCTTT
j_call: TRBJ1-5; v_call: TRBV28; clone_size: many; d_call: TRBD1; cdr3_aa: CASSLEGAQRPQHF; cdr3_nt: TGTGCCAGCAGCCTGGAGGGGGCCCAGCGGCCCCAGCATTTT
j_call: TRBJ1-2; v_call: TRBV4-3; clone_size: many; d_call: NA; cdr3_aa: CASSGYSKVGYTF; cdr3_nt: TGCGCCAGCTCAGGTTACTCGAAAGTAGGCTACACCTTC
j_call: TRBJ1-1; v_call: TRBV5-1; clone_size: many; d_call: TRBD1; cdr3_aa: CASSAGQGDTEAFF; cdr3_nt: TGCGCCAGCAGCGCAGGACAGGGCGACACTGAAGCTTTCTTT
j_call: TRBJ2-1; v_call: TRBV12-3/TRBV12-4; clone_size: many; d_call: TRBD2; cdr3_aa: CASSLAGGPTNEQFF; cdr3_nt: TGTGCCAGCAGTTTAGCGGGAGGGCCGACAAATGAGCAGTTCTTC
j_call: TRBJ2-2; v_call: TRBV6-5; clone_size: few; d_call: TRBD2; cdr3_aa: CASSSLAGGTGELFF; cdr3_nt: TGTGCCAGCAGTTCACTAGCGGGGGGGACCGGGGAGCTGTTTTTT
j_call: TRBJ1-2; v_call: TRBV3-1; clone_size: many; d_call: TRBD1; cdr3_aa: CASSQRPGQHYGYTF; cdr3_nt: TGTGCCAGCAGCCAACGTCCGGGACAGCACTATGGCTACACCTTC
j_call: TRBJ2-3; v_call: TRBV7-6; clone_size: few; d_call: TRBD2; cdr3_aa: CASSLGASGSSLTDTQYF; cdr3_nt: TGTGCCAGCAGCTTAGGGGCTAGCGGATCCTCCCTCACAGATACGCAGTATTTT
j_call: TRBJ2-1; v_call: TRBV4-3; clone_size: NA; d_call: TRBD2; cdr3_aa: CASSQDLGTSGSRAEQFF; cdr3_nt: TGCGCCAGCAGCCAAGACCTAGGGACTAGCGGGAGTAGGGCCGAGCAGTTCTTC
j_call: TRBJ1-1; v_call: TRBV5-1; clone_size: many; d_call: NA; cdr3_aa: CASSPKRNTEAFF; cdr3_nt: TGCGCCAGCAGCCCCAAGCGGAACACTGAAGCTTTCTTT
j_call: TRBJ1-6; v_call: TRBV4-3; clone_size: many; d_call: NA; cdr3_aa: CASSQDGNGDSPLHF; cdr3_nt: TGCGCCAGCAGCCAAGACGGGAACGGTGATTCACCCCTCCACTTT
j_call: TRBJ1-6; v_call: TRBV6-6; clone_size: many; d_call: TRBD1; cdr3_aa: CASRARTGGSPLHF; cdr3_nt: TGTGCCAGCCGGGCCCGGACAGGGGGATCACCCCTCCACTTT
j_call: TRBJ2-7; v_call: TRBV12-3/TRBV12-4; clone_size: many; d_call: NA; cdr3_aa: CASSFSGLPYEQYF; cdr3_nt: TGTGCCAGCAGTTTCTCAGGACTACCCTACGAGCAGTACTTC
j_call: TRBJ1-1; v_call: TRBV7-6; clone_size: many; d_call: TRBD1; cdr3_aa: CASSLGDSEAFF; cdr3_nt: TGTGCCAGCAGCTTAGGGGACAGTGAAGCTTTCTTT
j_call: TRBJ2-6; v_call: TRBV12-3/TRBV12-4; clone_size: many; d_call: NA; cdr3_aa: CASSLGGHGANVLTF; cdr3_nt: TGTGCCAGCAGTTTAGGGGGGCACGGGGCCAACGTCCTGACTTTC
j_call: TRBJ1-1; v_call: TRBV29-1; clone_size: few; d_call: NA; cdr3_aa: CSVWGDTEAFF; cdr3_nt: TGCAGTGTATGGGGGGACACTGAAGCTTTCTTT
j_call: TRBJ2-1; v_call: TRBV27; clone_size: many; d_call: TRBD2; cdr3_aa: CASRDYYNEQFF; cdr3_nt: TGTGCCAGCCGGGACTATTACAATGAGCAGTTCTTC
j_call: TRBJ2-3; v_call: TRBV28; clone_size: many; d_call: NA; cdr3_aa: CASSSRGGGTTDTQYF; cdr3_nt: TGTGCCAGCAGTTCCCGGGGAGGGGGGACCACAGATACGCAGTATTTT
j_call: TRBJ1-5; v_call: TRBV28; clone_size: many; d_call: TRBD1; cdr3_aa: CASSFGTGVNQPQHF; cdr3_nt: TGTGCCAGCAGTTTTGGGACAGGGGTCAATCAGCCCCAGCATTTT
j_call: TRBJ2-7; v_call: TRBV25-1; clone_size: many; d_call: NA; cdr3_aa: CASRGPEQYF; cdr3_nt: TGTGCCAGCAGGGGCCCCGAGCAGTACTTC
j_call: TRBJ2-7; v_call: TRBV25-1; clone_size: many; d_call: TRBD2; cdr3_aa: CASSELGRGLADSYEQYF; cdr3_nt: TGTGCCAGCAGTGAATTAGGGCGGGGACTAGCGGACTCCTACGAGCAGTACTTC
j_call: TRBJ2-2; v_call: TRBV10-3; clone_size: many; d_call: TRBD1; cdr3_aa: CATMGQDQVGTGELFF; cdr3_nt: TGTGCCACCATGGGACAGGACCAAGTTGGCACCGGGGAGCTGTTTTTT
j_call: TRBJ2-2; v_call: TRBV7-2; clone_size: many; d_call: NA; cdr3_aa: CASSSSGVNTGELFF; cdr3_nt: TGTGCCAGCAGCTCATCCGGAGTAAACACCGGGGAGCTGTTTTTT
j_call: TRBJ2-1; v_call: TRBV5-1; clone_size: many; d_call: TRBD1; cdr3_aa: CASSPRDRAVEQFF; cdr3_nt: TGCGCCAGCAGCCCCCGGGACAGGGCCGTCGAGCAGTTCTTC
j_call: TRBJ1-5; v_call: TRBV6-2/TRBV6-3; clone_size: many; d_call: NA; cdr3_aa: CASSSNSNQPQHF; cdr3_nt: TGTGCCAGCAGCTCAAATAGCAATCAGCCCCAGCATTTT
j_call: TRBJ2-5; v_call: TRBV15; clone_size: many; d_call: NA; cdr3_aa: CATSREAGIWEETQYF; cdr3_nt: TGTGCCACCAGCAGAGAGGCGGGTATCTGGGAAGAGACCCAGTACTTC
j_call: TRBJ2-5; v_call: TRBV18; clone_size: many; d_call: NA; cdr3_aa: CEQPREAQYF; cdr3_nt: TGTGAACAGCCGAGAGAGGCCCAGTACTTC